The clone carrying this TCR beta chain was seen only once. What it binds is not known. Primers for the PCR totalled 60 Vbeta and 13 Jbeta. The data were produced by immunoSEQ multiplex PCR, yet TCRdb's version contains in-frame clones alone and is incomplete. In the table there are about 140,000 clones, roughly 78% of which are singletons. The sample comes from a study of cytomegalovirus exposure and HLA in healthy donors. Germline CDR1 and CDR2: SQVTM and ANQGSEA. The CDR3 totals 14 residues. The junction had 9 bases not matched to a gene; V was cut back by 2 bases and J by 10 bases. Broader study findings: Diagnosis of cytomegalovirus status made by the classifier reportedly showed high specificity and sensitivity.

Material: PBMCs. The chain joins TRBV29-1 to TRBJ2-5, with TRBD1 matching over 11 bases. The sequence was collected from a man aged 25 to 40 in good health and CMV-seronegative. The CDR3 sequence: CSVERPPGQGGQYF. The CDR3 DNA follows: TGCAGCGTTGAACGCCCTCCGGGACAGGGGGGCCAGTACTTC.